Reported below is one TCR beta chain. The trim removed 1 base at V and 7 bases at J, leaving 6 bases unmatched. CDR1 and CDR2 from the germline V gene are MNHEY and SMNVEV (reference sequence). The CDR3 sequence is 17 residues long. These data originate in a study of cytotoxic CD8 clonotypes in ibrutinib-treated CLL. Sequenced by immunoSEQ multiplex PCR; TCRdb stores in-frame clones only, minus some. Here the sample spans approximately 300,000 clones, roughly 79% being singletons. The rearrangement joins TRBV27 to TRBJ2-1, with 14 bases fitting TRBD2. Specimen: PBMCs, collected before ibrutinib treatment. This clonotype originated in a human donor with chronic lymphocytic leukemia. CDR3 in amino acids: CASSLWGLAGVGNEQFF. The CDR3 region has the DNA TGTGCCAGCAGTTTATGGGGACTAGCGGGAGTCGGGAATGAGCAGTTCTTC.